Listed here are 9 T cell receptor beta chains from one sample, sequenced in a study of T-cell memory formation after mild COVID-19. Each CDR3 protein gets one entry after TCRdb re-called the 5' RACE reads with MiXCR. The table records hundreds of thousands of distinct CDR3 sequences, 15% to 20% of them present only once. Sequencing input: PBMCs or a T cell subset sorted from them (not recorded which). The receptors originated from an adult woman who had mild COVID-19 (a few samples of this study predate the infection). Cell type and time point are not known.

The V call is TRBV2, the J call TRBJ1-2; D ambiguous. Germline values: CDR1 SNHLY, CDR2 FYNNEI. The CDR3 runs 12 residues. V was shortened by 5 bases and J by 1 base, with 5 bases between the two germline ends. The CDR3 nucleotides are TGTGCCAGCAGTAAGGTTAACTATGGCTACACCTTC. This translates into CASSKVNYGYTF.

As concerns this clonotype: This clone may be a read error of a much larger clone one base away. The chain couples TRBV29-1 to TRBJ2-2; D perhaps matches TRBD2 (6 bases). There are 17 residues in the CDR3. Germline loops: CDR1 SQVTM, CDR2 ANQGSEA. The CDR3 bases are TGCAGCGTCCGGCGTGGGGACTCCGAATCCCCCACCGGGGAGCTGATTTTT. Its protein product is CSVRRGDSESPTGELIF.

This chain links TRBV24-1 with TRBJ2-1; 12 positions agree with TRBD1. Germline V gene sequence: CDR1 KGHDR, CDR2 SFDVKD. The J segment lost 0 bases and the V segment lost 5 bases, leaving 13 bases of the junction unmatched. This CDR3 is 20 amino acids long. CDR3: CATSGTAGTGGDGSYNEQFF. The CDR3, as DNA: TGTGCCACCAGTGGAACCGCCGGGACAGGGGGCGATGGCTCCTACAATGAGCAGTTCTTC.

This clonotype has more than one count but fewer than ten. V and J are TRBV24-1 and TRBJ2-3, with TRBD2 matching 9 bases. Losses at the gene ends were 5 bases for V and 3 bases for J; bases not matched to a gene: 5. The length of the CDR3 is 15 residues. Germline V gives CDR1 KGHDR, CDR2 SFDVKD. CDR3 nucleotide sequence: TGTGCCACCAGTGGCCCAGCGGGAGGAACAGATACGCAGTATTTT. This sequence encodes CATSGPAGGTDTQYF.

This clonotype occurred a few times. The chain combines TRBV4-3 with TRBJ1-2; D remains ambiguous. The CDR3 runs 17 residues. CDR1 and CDR2 from the germline V gene are LGHNA and YSLEER. The germline V and J ends were trimmed by 0 bases and 2 bases, with 16 bases remaining between them. The CDR3 region is CASSQDDESGRNYGYTF. The CDR3 nucleotides read TGCGCCAGCAGCCAAGATGACGAGTCGGGGAGGAACTATGGCTACACCTTC.

This clonotype has just a few counts. The V and J genes are TRBV7-3 and TRBJ2-1; no firm D call. The CDR3 consists of 11 residues. Germline CDR1 and CDR2: SGHTA and FQGTGA. V lost 8 bases and J lost 13, with 15 bases in between. The CDR3 spells CASSKTEVQFF. Written as DNA, the CDR3 is TGTGCCAGCTCAAAGACTGAAGTACAGTTCTTC.

The chain couples TRBV7-2 to TRBJ2-7, with D possibly TRBD2 on 5 matching bases. The CDR3 covers 15 residues. Germline loops: CDR1 SGHTA, CDR2 FQGNSA. Trimming cost V 1 base and J 2 bases, with 12 bases left between them. CDR3 nucleotide sequence: TGTGCCAGCAGCTTAGTACGGGATTCCACCTACGAGCAGTACTTC. Its protein product is CASSLVRDSTYEQYF.

This clonotype was recorded a few times. The chain links TRBV4-3 to TRBJ1-1; no firm D call. V gave up 0 bases and J gave up 4 bases, with 12 bases separating them. Per the germline V gene, CDR1 is LGHNA and CDR2 is YSLEER. The CDR3 length is 15 residues. Written as DNA, the CDR3 is TGCGCCAGCAGCCAAGATAGGGTATTTCGCACTGAAGCTTTCTTT. Translating gives CASSQDRVFRTEAFF.

This clonotype was observed a few times. J is TRBJ1-6 and V is TRBV10-3; maybe TRBD1 (5 bases). CDR3 size: 14 residues. V was trimmed by 0 bases and J by 8 bases, leaving 8 bases between them. Germline-derived CDR1 and CDR2 are ENHRY and SYGVKD. The CDR3 coding sequence is TGTGCCATCAGTGAGTCGTTGGGGGATTCACCCCTCCACTTT. Translation: CAISESLGDSPLHF.